This entry features one T cell receptor (beta chain) sequence. Its recognized antigen is unknown. A read error may produce the germline difference seen at one junction end. The CDR3 starts with the cysteine, ends with the phenylalanine, and has 13 residues. Only the CDR3 region is kept as DNA, spanning 39 bases read in frame from base 1. Using a constant-region primer and ProtoScript II reverse transcriptase, TCRbeta-specific cDNA was reverse-transcribed from about 460 ng total RNA. TCRbeta libraries were built with three nested multiplex PCR rounds, a slightly modified ARM-PCR procedure. Each of the first two PCR rounds ran for about 10 cycles and used multiplex TRBV1-TRBV30 forward primers together with a Cbeta reverse primer. Sample barcodes and Illumina adapters were added in a final 25-cycle PCR using Deep VentR polymerase. Before sequencing, amplicons of 200-500 bp were purified from gel using a QIAquick gel extraction kit. TCRbeta amplicons were sequenced on an Illumina HiSeq 2500 with 250-bp paired-end reads. The authors' analysis ran thus. Reads were quality-trimmed with Trimmomatic v0.33, and paired reads were merged with FLASH v1.2.11 to recover full CDR3 sequences. MiGEC v1.2.1b assigned V, D and J germline segments to the rearranged TCRbeta sequences. Clonotype statistics and Shannon-Wiener diversity indices were calculated with VDJtools v1.0.0. Except for diversity analysis, only each sample's 250 most abundant clonotypes were used in subsequent analyses to reduce sampling bias. TCRdb reprocessing: public reads trimmed at Q25 with fastp, clones called with MiXCR, in-frame beta chains kept. Each entry merges the rows of one CDR3 protein and shows their most common DNA and genes. TCRdb's processing, not the authors' own work, is the source of the V and J calls. This sample lists some 21,000 distinct CDR3 sequences; about three quarters were detected once. 40% of the sample is in the top ten clones.

Total RNA and DNA were co-extracted without cell sorting from 20-30 mg of bulk tissue using the AllPrep DNA/RNA mini kit. Between late 2015 and March 2016, a handful of patients in China with histopathologically diagnosed primary liver carcinoma had surgical resection. At the time of sampling, the patients had chronic HBV infection and had not received any treatment. Each tumor was sampled at five spatially separated regions: the superior, inferior, left-lateral and right-lateral poles and the tumor centre. Histology showed that every tumor sample contained more than 85% viable tumor cells. Each fresh piece of tumor and adjacent tissue was cut in two, with one half stored in RNAlater at -80 degrees C and the other half sent for histology. The sample comes from a study of tumor-infiltrating lymphocytes in primary liver carcinoma (dated by TCRdb to about 2017). Regarding the complete study: Hepatocellular carcinoma (four) or combined HCC and intrahepatic cholangiocarcinoma (one) was present in the five patients, who were three men and two women aged 30 to 69 years. Agilent mRNA microarray profiling was performed on the 25 tumor region samples to relate TCRbeta repertoire diversity to the local molecular phenotype. Each sample produced about 3.5 to 7.5 million productive TCRbeta reads, and read depth showed no significant difference between tissue types. The study combined TCRbeta repertoire sequencing, expression microarrays and whole-exome sequencing across five regions of each liver tumor, with adjacent normal tissue and blood. The tumors of the five patients were staged as T1-T3 N0M0, with maximum diameters ranging from roughly 4 to 10 cm. Repertoires from technical replicates were highly reproducible, with mean shared-clone rates about 0.9 and correlation coefficients above 0.95. TCRbeta repertoire sequencing covered 35 specimens from 5 patients: around 25 tumor regions, 5 adjacent noncancerous liver tissues and 5 peripheral blood samples.

The research as a whole found: Repertoire overlap was found to be higher between tumor regions (mean approximately 35%) than between tumor-adjacent (around 17%) or tumor-blood (around 15%) pairs, consistent with antigen-driven expansion. Comparison of CD4+ and CD8+ T cell repertoires was precluded by the use of bulk unsorted samples. The study included only four or five patients, and the authors note findings should be validated in a larger study. Only about 8-24% of top clones were present in all five regions of a tumor, suggesting spatial heterogeneity of tumor-infiltrating T cells. The top 250 clones made up a significantly larger repertoire fraction in tumors than in blood (p = 0.039). Because only the TCR beta chain was sequenced and unpaired alpha chains were not captured, true repertoire diversity is likely underestimated.

The sequence came from a woman aged 25 to 45 with primary liver carcinoma and hepatitis B virus infection. The chain uses TRBV12-3 or TRBV12-4 and TRBJ2-3; the D gene remains uncertain. Sequenced: liver tumor tissue from sampling region 1. The cell subset or site label, read with the paper, signifies: tumor region T1, superior pole. The CDR3 reads as follows: CASISSGPDTQYF. The sequence in DNA is TGTGCCAGCATCTCCAGTGGGCCAGATACGCAGTATTTC.